This T cell receptor beta chain was documented in a study of OX40 agonist ivuxolimab in advanced cancers. For context, the study as a whole: Ivuxolimab was a fully human IgG2 agonistic monoclonal antibody targeting the costimulatory receptor OX40 (CD134). Intravenous ivuxolimab was administered to patients every 2 weeks at six dose levels: 0.01, 0.1, 0.3, 1.5, 3 and 10 mg/kg. Among the approximately 50 dose-escalation patients, some 20 had hepatocellular carcinoma, 15 or so melanoma, 9 renal cell carcinoma and 9 head and neck cancer. A male proportion of nearly 85% and a mean age of approximately 58 years, ranging from about 20 to 85, were recorded for the dose-escalation cohort. Prior anti-PD-1, anti-PD-L1 or anti-CTLA-4 therapy was permitted, and 40% of dose-escalation patients had received checkpoint inhibitors. Partial responses occurred in three dose-escalation patients: two with cutaneous melanoma and one with hepatocellular carcinoma. The point of sequencing TCRbeta in the periphery was to test whether ivuxolimab changed TCR sequence diversity and drove clonal T-cell expansion. The paper covers the monotherapy dose-escalation part of the phase I ivuxolimab trial, which included N ≈ 52 patients. Broad study findings and their caveats: Low levels of normalized T-cell clonal expansion were also seen in some nonresponding patients. Clonal expansion of both CD4+ and CD8+ blood T cells was observed from baseline to week 6 at doses 0.1 to 3.0 mg/kg. After ivuxolimab, more expanded clones were found on average in CD8+ T cells than in CD4+ T cells. The antigen specificity of the peripheral T cells that underwent clonal expansion was not determined. Partial responders in the 0.1-3.0 mg/kg groups had among the lowest normalized peripheral clonal expansion, especially among CD8+ T cells.

From the cysteine through the phenylalanine, the CDR3 covers 15 amino acids. Just the 45-base CDR3 DNA is kept, in frame starting at base 1. As encoded in the germline V gene, CDR1 is SGHDT while CDR2 is YYEEEE. V is cut by 4 bases and J by 2 bases, and the space between the germline ends is 13 bases. A few counts support this clone. Its antigen remains unidentified. Base qualities were left out, and no much larger clone turns up one base away. To sequence the TCRbeta CDR3 region, genomic DNA was isolated from the sorted cells. The immunoSEQ Assay was used to sequence the TCRbeta CDR3 regions. As stored in TCRdb, this immuneACCESS dataset retains in-frame rearrangements with V and J assigned. A fraction of the clones does not appear; measured against another copy, unresolved V genes explain less than half of the discrepancy, and the remainder lacks a known reason. This sample gives some 66,000 clones in total; roughly four fifths of them show up just once. Roughly 2.4% of the sample belongs to the ten largest clones.

The trial excluded patients who had a history of autoimmune disease or were on systemic immunosuppression. Peripheral blood for TCR sequencing was collected from all dose cohorts at baseline, on cycle 4 day 1, and on cycle 7 day 1. Samples were obtained from an open-label, multicenter, first-in-human phase I dose-escalation trial of ivuxolimab. Adults with locally advanced or metastatic melanoma, renal cell carcinoma, hepatocellular carcinoma or head and neck squamous cell carcinoma were enrolled in the trial. Before TCR sequencing, CD4+ T cells and CD8+ T cells from peripheral blood were sorted into separate populations.

The sample consisted of CD4+ or CD8+ T cells sorted from blood, taken in a trial of the OX40 agonist ivuxolimab. This receptor was obtained from an adult with an advanced solid tumor such as melanoma, head and neck, liver or kidney cancer. Recombination linked TRBV5-6 to TRBJ1-5, and perhaps TRBD1 as D gene, on 6 matching bases. In nucleotide form, the sequence is TGTGCCAGCAGCCGGTCGGGGGGCGGCAATCAGCCCCAGCATTTT. Protein translation: CASSRSGGGNQPQHF.